The 14 T cell receptor beta chains reported below all come from one sample, sequenced in a study of high-grade serous ovarian cancer treatment subgroups. Tumor samples were obtained before definitive surgery or chemotherapy. The data were produced by immunoSEQ multiplex PCR, yet TCRdb's version contains in-frame clones alone and is incomplete. The top ten clones hold approximately 8.9% of a sample with around 5,500 clones, about three quarters of them seen once. The sequencing input was tumor tissue. These receptors all come from a human donor with high-grade serous ovarian cancer.

The chain uses TRBV9 and TRBJ2-2; no definite D call. The CDR3 extends over 15 amino acids. Germline CDR1 and CDR2: SGDLS and YYNGEE. Trimming removed 3 bases from V and 0 bases from J, with 9 bases in between. For the CDR3, the DNA is TGTGCCAGCAGCGGAACACTCGCGAACACCGGGGAGCTGTTTTTT. Translated, it gives CASSGTLANTGELFF.

This clone has just a few counts. The chain is built from TRBV12-5 and TRBJ2-1; TRBD1 or TRBD2 may be the D gene (5 bases each). CDR3 length: 14 residues. V was pared by 6 bases and J by 4 bases, with 13 bases between. Germline CDR1 LGHNT, CDR2 FRNRAP. This chain's CDR3 is CASGPGPQYNEQFF. CDR3 DNA: TGTGCTAGTGGCCCGGGGCCTCAGTACAATGAGCAGTTCTTC.

The chain carries TRBV7-9 and TRBJ2-3; D is ambiguous. CDR1 is SEHNR, CDR2 FQNEAQ, per germline (reference sequence). The CDR3 sequence is 13 residues long. V was pared by 4 bases and J by 1 base, with 6 bases between. CDR3 in amino acids: CASSSLGTDTQYF. DNA of the CDR3: TGTGCCAGCAGCTCTCTAGGCACAGATACGCAGTATTTT. Drawing the rest from reference TRBV7-9 and TRBJ2-3, the complete variable domain is DTGVSQNPRHKITKRGQNVTFRCDPISEHNRLYWYRQTLGQGPEFLTYFQNEAQLEKSRLLSDRFSAERPKGSFSTLEIQRTEQGDSAMYLCASSSLGTDTQYFGPGTRLTVL.

The chain joins TRBV6-4 to TRBJ2-7; D unclear. Germline V gene sequence: CDR1 MRHNA, CDR2 SNTAGT. Trimming cost V 2 bases and J 6 bases, with 11 bases left between them. CDR3 length: 13 residues. As DNA, the CDR3 is TGTGCCAGCAGTGACGTCGTGGTCTCCGAGCAGTACTTC. This gives the protein CASSDVVVSEQYF.

The chain couples TRBV19 to TRBJ1-5; unclear D gene. The CDR3 runs 16 residues. The germline V gene encodes CDR1 LNHDA and CDR2 SQIVND (reference sequence). The V gene lost 5 bases and the J gene lost 0 bases, with 14 bases spanning the gap. The CDR3 DNA reads TGTGCCAGTAGTCCCAGGACGGCTTATAGCAATCAGCCCCAGCATTTT. Protein: CASSPRTAYSNQPQHF.

This chain links TRBV7-8 with TRBJ2-5; D is ambiguous. The V end lost 1 base, the J end lost 1 base, and 4 bases lay between the germline ends. Germline CDR1 reads SGHVS; CDR2 reads FQNEAQ. The CDR3 has 13 amino acids. Here the CDR3 DNA reads TGTGCCAGCAGCTTAGGGCCCCAAGAGACCCAGTACTTC. This sequence encodes CASSLGPQETQYF.

The rearrangement joins TRBV6-1 to TRBJ2-7, with D perhaps assigned TRBD1 or TRBD2 (5 bases each). Trimming shortened V by 6 bases and J by 3 bases, and 15 bases separated the two germline ends. The length of the CDR3 is 14 residues. Germline V gene sequence: CDR1 MNHNS, CDR2 SASEGT. The CDR3 reads CASRPGRPRYEQYF. The DNA for the CDR3 is TGTGCCAGCAGACCGGGACGGCCCCGCTACGAGCAGTACTTC.

This clone has more than one count but fewer than ten. This rearrangement joins TRBV7-3 to TRBJ2-3; 8 bases are a match to TRBD2. Germline CDR1 is SGHTA and CDR2 is FQGTGA. With V trimmed by 4 bases and J by 5 bases, 5 bases remained unmatched. The CDR3 sequence is 14 residues long. The CDR3 DNA reads as TGTGCCAGCAGCTATAGCGGGGCTGGAGATACGCAGTATTTT. It specifies CASSYSGAGDTQYF. The entire variable domain, with the rest obtained from reference TRBV7-3 and TRBJ2-3, is as follows: GAGVSQTPSNKVTEKGKYVELRCDPISGHTALYWYRQSLGQGPEFLIYFQGTGAADDSGLPNDRFFAVRPEGSVSTLKIQRTERGDSAVYLCASSYSGAGDTQYFGPGTRLTVL.

To note about this clone: The junction differs from germline at one of its ends, possibly a read error. The same CDR3 arises from other DNA sequences in this sample as well. The chain recombines TRBV6-1 with TRBJ1-3; D is possibly TRBD1 (6 bases). This CDR3 has 19 residues. Germline V CDR1 and CDR2: MNHNS, SASEGT. CDR3 coding DNA: TGTGCCAGCAGTGAAGCGGAGGGGACACCGGGCAACTCTGGGAACACCATATATTTT. Its protein is CASSEAEGTPGNSGNTIYF.

The rearrangement joins TRBV5-1 to TRBJ1-6; D unclear. CDR3 length: 16 amino acids. V was pared by 2 bases and J by 0 bases, with 9 bases between. The germline V gene encodes CDR1 SGHRS and CDR2 YFSETQ. The CDR3 DNA reads as TGCGCCAGCAGCTTTGACCGGAGCTCCTATAATTCACCCCTCCACTTT. This gives the protein CASSFDRSSYNSPLHF.

The V call is TRBV5-1, the J call TRBJ1-1; D is uncertain. Germline-derived CDR1 and CDR2 are SGHRS and YFSETQ. The CDR3 length is 16 residues. The V end lost 4 bases, the J end lost 0 bases, and 16 bases lay between the germline ends. CDR3 sequence (DNA): TGCGCCAGCAGCCCACCCCGCGCGGGAGTGAACACTGAAGCTTTCTTT. As protein: CASSPPRAGVNTEAFF. Drawing the rest from reference TRBV5-1 and TRBJ1-1, the complete variable domain is KAGVTQTPRYLIKTRGQQVTLSCSPISGHRSVSWYQQTPGQGLQFLFEYFSETQRNKGNFPGRFSGRQFSNSRSEMNVSTLELGDSALYLCASSPPRAGVNTEAFFGQGTRLTVV.

This clone was found a few times. The chain recombines TRBV7-2 with TRBJ1-1; D remains unclear. Trimming left V 1 base short and J 1 base short, with 7 bases between. The V gene's germline CDR1 is SGHTA and CDR2 FQGNSA. This CDR3 is 14 amino acids long. The chain's CDR3 is CASSLVYRNTEAFF. The CDR3 DNA follows: TGTGCCAGCAGCTTAGTCTACAGGAACACTGAAGCTTTCTTT. The full variable domain, rest sourced from reference TRBV7-2 and TRBJ1-1, is GAGVSQSPSNKVTEKGKDVELRCDPISGHTALYWYRQSLGQGLEFLIYFQGNSAPDKSGLPSDRFSAERTGGSVSTLTIQRTQQEDSAVYLCASSLVYRNTEAFFGQGTRLTVV.

The V call is TRBV5-1, the J call TRBJ2-3; 11 bases line up with TRBD2. The length of the CDR3 is 15 residues. Germline CDR1 is SGHRS and CDR2 is YFSETQ. Germline trimming cut 3 bases from V and 6 bases from J; bases unmatched to any gene: 6. DNA for the CDR3: TGCGCCAGCAGCTCAACTAGCGGGGGATGGGATACGCAGTATTTT. It yields the protein CASSSTSGGWDTQYF. Looking up the rest from reference TRBV5-1 and TRBJ2-3 gives the full variable domain: KAGVTQTPRYLIKTRGQQVTLSCSPISGHRSVSWYQQTPGQGLQFLFEYFSETQRNKGNFPGRFSGRQFSNSRSEMNVSTLELGDSALYLCASSSTSGGWDTQYFGPGTRLTVL.

This clone was seen just once. This chain connects TRBV6-6 to TRBJ2-7, with 7 nucleotides matching TRBD2. Germline assignment: CDR1 MNHNY and CDR2 SVGAGI (reference sequence). This CDR3 has 13 amino acids. Trimming removed 6 bases from V and 5 bases from J; junction bases left unmatched: 7. CDR3 sequence: CASRAQRGNEQYF. In nucleotides, the CDR3 is TGTGCCAGCAGAGCACAGCGGGGCAACGAGCAGTACTTC.